This T cell receptor (beta chain) was obtained from a study of PD-L1 blockade in urothelial cancer. As for the study in general: Atezolizumab therapy began for patients around 2014, dosed at 1,200 mg intravenously every 3 weeks. The analyses of blood took place 3 weeks (second dose) and 6 weeks after treatment start. Males with bladder-origin urothelial cancer made up about 85% of the roughly 29 patients.

CDR1 and CDR2 (germline): DFQATT, SNEGSKA (reference sequence). Trimming took 4 bases from V and 6 from J; bases not matched to a gene: 2. The CDR3 consists of 11 residues. The time point was: pretreatment peripheral blood. Urothelial carcinoma affected the patients, and it was locally advanced or metastatic. Here immunoSEQ multiplex PCR was the method, and the copy in TCRdb shows in-frame clones only, minus some. Among 90,000 or so clones listed, 89% were seen once. This sequence joins TRBV20-1 and TRBJ1-2; the match to TRBD1 covers 7 bases. Specimen: PBMCs, collected around atezolizumab (anti-PD-L1) treatment. This TCR was sampled from a woman older than 75 with urothelial cancer. The CDR3 loop is CSATGGNGYTF. The DNA for the CDR3 is TGCAGTGCTACAGGGGGAAATGGCTACACCTTC.